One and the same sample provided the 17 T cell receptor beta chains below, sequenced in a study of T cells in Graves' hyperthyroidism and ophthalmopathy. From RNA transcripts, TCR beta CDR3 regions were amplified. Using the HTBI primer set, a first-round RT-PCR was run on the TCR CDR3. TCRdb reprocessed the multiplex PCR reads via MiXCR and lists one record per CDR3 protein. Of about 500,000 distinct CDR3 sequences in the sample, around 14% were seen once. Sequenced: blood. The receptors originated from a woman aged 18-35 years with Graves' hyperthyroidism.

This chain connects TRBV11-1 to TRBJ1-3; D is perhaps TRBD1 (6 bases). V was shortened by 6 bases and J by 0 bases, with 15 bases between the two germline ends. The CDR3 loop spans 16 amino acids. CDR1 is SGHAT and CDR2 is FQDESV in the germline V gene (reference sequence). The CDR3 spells CASRMDSPNSGNTIYF. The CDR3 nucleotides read TGTGCCAGCAGGATGGACAGCCCGAACTCTGGAAACACCATATATTTT.

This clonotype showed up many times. Here the CDR3 reads CASSSRRTYGYTF. CDR3 sequence (DNA): TGTGCCAGCAGCAGTCGACGCACCTATGGCTACACCTTC. This rearrangement joins TRBV3-1 to TRBJ1-2; unclear D gene. Germline V gene sequence: CDR1 LGHDT, CDR2 YNNKEL (reference sequence). The germline V and J ends were trimmed by 5 bases and 4 bases, with 11 bases remaining between them. CDR3 length: 13 amino acids.

The CDR3 nucleotides read TGTGCCACCAGTGCAGGGTTATGGTTGAGTGATGAGCAGTTCTTC. Its translation is CATSAGLWLSDEQFF. The chain combines TRBV24-1 with TRBJ2-1, with a tentative D call TRBD1 (5 bases). CDR1 KGHDR and CDR2 SFDVKD come from the germline V gene. This CDR3 spans 15 amino acids. With 5 bases removed from V and 8 bases from J, the gap between germline ends came to 18 bases.

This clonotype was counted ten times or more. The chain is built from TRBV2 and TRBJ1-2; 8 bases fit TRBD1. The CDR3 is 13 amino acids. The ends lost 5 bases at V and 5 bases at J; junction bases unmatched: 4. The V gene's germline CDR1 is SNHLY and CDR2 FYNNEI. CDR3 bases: TGTGCCAGCAGTAGGACAGGGACTTATGGCTACACCTTC. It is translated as CASSRTGTYGYTF. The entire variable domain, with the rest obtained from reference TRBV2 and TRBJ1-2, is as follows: EPEVTQTPSHQVTQMGQEVILRCVPISNHLYFYWYRQILGQKVEFLVSFYNNEISEKSEIFDDQFSVERPDGSNFTLKIRSTKLEDSAMYFCASSRTGTYGYTFGSGTRLTVV.

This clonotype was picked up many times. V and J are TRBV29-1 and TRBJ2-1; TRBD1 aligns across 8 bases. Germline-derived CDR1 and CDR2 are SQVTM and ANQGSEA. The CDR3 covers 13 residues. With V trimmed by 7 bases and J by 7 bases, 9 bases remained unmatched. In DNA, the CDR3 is TGCAGCGCCGGTGGACAGGGACCTAATGAGCAGTTCTTC. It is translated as CSAGGQGPNEQFF.

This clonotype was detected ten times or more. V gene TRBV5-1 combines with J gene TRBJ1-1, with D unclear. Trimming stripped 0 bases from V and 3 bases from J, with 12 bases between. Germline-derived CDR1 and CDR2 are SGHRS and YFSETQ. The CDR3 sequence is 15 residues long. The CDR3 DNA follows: TGCGCCAGCAGCTTGGATCCAAGCGGGGACACTGAAGCTTTCTTT. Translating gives CASSLDPSGDTEAFF.

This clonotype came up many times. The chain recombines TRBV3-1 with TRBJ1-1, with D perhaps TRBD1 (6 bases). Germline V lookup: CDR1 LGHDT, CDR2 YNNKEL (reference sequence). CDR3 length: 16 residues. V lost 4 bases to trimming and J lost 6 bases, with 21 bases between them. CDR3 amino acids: CASSPSGATGRPEAFF. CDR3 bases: TGTGCCAGCAGCCCTTCAGGGGCAACTGGTAGGCCTGAAGCTTTCTTT.

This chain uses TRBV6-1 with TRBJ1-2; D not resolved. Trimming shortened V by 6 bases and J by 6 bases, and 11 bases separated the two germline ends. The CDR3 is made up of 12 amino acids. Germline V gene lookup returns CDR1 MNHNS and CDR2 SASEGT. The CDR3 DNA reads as TGTGCCAGCAGCCGCGGGCTTGATGGCTACACCTTC. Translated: CASSRGLDGYTF.

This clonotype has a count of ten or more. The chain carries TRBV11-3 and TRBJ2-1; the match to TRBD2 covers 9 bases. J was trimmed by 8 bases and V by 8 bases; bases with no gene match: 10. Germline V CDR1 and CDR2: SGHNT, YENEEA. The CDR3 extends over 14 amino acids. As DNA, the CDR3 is TGTGCCAGCGAACGGCGGGAGGGCCTCTATGAGCAGTTCTTC. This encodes CASERREGLYEQFF.

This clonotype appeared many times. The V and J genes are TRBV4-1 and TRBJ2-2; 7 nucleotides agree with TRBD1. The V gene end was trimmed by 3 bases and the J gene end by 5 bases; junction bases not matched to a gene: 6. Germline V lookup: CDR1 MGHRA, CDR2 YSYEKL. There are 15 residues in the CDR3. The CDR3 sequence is CASSQMDRTTGELFF. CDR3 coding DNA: TGCGCCAGCAGCCAGATGGACAGGACGACCGGGGAGCTGTTTTTT.

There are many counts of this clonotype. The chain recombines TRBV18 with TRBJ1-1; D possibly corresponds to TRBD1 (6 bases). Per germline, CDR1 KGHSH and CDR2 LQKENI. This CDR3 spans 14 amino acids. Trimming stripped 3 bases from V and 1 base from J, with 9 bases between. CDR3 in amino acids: CASSPGHANTEAFF. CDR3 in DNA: TGTGCCAGCTCACCGGGACATGCGAACACTGAAGCTTTCTTT.

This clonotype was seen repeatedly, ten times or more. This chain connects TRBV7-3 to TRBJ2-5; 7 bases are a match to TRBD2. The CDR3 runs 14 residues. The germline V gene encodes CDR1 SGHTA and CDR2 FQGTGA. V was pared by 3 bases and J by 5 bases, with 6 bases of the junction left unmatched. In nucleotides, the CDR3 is TGTGCCAGCAGCTTCCAAGCGGGAACGGAGACCCAGTACTTC. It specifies CASSFQAGTETQYF.

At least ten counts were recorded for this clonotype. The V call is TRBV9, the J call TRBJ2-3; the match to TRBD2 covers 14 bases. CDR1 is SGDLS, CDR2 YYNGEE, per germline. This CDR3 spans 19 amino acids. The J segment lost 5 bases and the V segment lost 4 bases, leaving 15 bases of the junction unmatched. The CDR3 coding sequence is TGTGCCAGCAGCATAATGGGGACTAGCGGGAGTACACACGTAGATACGCAGTATTTT. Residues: CASSIMGTSGSTHVDTQYF.

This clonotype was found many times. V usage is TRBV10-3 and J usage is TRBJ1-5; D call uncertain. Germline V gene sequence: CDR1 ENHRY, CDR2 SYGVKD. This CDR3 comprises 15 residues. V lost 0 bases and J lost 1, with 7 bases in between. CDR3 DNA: TGTGCCATCAGTGAGTCCATTCAGAGCAATCAGCCCCAGCATTTT. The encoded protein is CAISESIQSNQPQHF.

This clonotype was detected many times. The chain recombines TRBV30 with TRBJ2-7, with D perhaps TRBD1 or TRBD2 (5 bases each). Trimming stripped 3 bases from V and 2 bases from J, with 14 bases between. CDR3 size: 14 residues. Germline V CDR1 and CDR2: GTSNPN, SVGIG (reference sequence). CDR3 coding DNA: TGTGCCTGGAGGAGATGGGACGGAGCCTACGAGCAGTACTTC. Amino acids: CAWRRWDGAYEQYF.

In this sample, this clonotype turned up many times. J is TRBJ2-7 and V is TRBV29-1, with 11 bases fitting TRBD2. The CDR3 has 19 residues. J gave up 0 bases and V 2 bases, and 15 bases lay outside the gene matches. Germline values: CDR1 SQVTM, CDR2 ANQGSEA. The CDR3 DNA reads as TGCAGCGTTGAATATCCTTCGGCTAGCGGGAGGAGCAACTCCTACGAGCAGTACTTC. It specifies CSVEYPSASGRSNSYEQYF.

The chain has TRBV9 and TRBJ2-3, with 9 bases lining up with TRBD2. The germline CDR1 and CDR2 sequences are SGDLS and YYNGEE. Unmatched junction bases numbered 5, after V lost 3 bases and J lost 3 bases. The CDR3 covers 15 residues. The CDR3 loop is CASSERLAVTDTQYF. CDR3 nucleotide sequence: TGTGCCAGCAGCGAGCGACTAGCGGTAACAGATACGCAGTATTTT.